The 16 T cell receptor beta chains below come from one sample, sequenced in a study of identical twins' blood T cells. From the 5' RACE reads, TCRdb called clonotypes with MiXCR, one entry per CDR3 protein. The data hold hundreds of thousands of distinct CDR3 sequences, with roughly 28% observed a single time. Sample: PBMCs. These receptors were collected from a woman between 18 and 49 years old in good health.

The chain recombines TRBV15 with TRBJ1-1; D remains unclear. This CDR3 is 15 amino acids long. Germline V CDR1 and CDR2: LNHNV, YYDKDF (reference sequence). The V end was cut by 0 bases, the J end by 0 bases, with 8 bases between. The CDR3 DNA sequence: TGTGCCACCAGCAGAGATCCGGGAATGAACACTGAAGCTTTCTTT. Amino acid sequence: CATSRDPGMNTEAFF. Full variable domain (remainder filled in from reference TRBV15 and TRBJ1-1): DAMVIQNPRYQVTQFGKPVTLSCSQTLNHNVMYWYQQKSSQAPKLLFHYYDKDFNNEADTPDNFQSRRPNTSFCFLDIRSPGLGDTAMYLCATSRDPGMNTEAFFGQGTRLTVV.

This clonotype appeared a few times. CDR3 nucleotide sequence: TGTGCCAGCAGCTTACTTGGACAGGGGGCGCTCGACACAGATACGCAGTATTTT. This codes for CASSLLGQGALDTDTQYF. This rearrangement joins TRBV7-9 to TRBJ2-3, with 11 bases lining up with TRBD1. Germline V lookup: CDR1 SEHNR, CDR2 FQNEAQ (reference sequence). CDR3 size: 18 residues. Germline trimming cut 2 bases from V and 2 bases from J; bases unmatched to any gene: 9.

On this clonotype: A much larger clone is a single base away; this may be a read error. As the CDR3 is not closed by the conserved phenylalanine or tryptophan, this likely results from a read error. The chain has TRBV5-1 and TRBJ2-3, with 13 positions matching TRBD2. The germline CDR1 and CDR2 sequences are SGHRS and YFSETQ. The ends lost 3 bases at V and 2 bases at J; junction bases unmatched: 3. This CDR3 has 16 amino acids. This CDR3 is CASSWGLAGITDTQYS. As DNA, the CDR3 is TGCGCCAGCAGCTGGGGACTAGCGGGGATCACAGATACGCAGTATTCT.

This clonotype was recorded once. An end of the junction differs from the germline gene, which may be a read error. The chain joins TRBV29-1 to TRBJ2-1; D call uncertain. Germline CDR1 is SQVTM and CDR2 is ANQGSEA. The CDR3 runs to 12 residues. CDR3 bases: TGCAGCGTTGAAGTGGGGTACAATGAGCAGCTCTTC. This translates into CSVEVGYNEQLF.

The V call is TRBV2, the J call TRBJ1-1; D ambiguous. The CDR3 spans 12 residues. Trimming removed 7 bases at V and 4 bases at J, with 10 bases between. CDR1 and CDR2 (germline): SNHLY, FYNNEI. The DNA of the CDR3 is TGTGCCAGCACTCCCTGGGTCACTGAAGCTTTCTTT. Protein sequence: CASTPWVTEAFF.

This clonotype has just a few counts. J is TRBJ1-1 and V is TRBV19; D is unclear. V was clipped by 8 bases and J by 4 bases, with 8 bases between them. The CDR3 contains 11 residues. The V gene's germline CDR1 is LNHDA and CDR2 SQIVND (reference sequence). The CDR3 coding sequence is TGTGCCAGTTGGGTGGGCACTGAAGCTTTCTTT. Its translation: CASWVGTEAFF.

This clonotype has more than one count but fewer than ten. This chain links TRBV29-1 with TRBJ1-5; possibly TRBD1 for D (5 bases). The V gene's germline CDR1 is SQVTM and CDR2 ANQGSEA. The CDR3 is made up of 13 amino acids. V was pared by 4 bases and J by 9 bases, with 16 bases between. CDR3 nucleotides: TGCAGCGTTGCGTGGGACTACGAACGGCCCCAGCATTTT. This sequence encodes CSVAWDYERPQHF.

This clonotype was counted only a few times. The chain joins TRBV12-3 or TRBV12-4 to TRBJ2-1; a weak D match, TRBD2 (5 bases). The V end lost 2 bases, the J end lost 5 bases, and 16 bases lay between the germline ends. This CDR3 region has 16 residues. This CDR3 reads CASSLTGRAPNNEQFF. Here the CDR3 DNA reads TGTGCCAGCAGTTTAACCGGGCGGGCTCCTAACAATGAGCAGTTCTTC.

This chain joins TRBV30 and TRBJ1-4; no clear D gene. Per germline, CDR1 GTSNPN and CDR2 SVGIG (reference sequence). There are 12 residues in the CDR3. V shed 1 base and J shed 4 bases, with 4 bases lying between them. The CDR3 protein is CAWSANNEKLFF. The CDR3 region has the DNA TGTGCCTGGAGTGCAAATAATGAAAAACTGTTTTTT.

V usage is TRBV29-1 and J usage is TRBJ2-7; D ambiguous. The germline gives CDR1 SQVTM, CDR2 ANQGSEA. V gave up 2 bases and J gave up 0 bases, with 8 bases separating them. The CDR3 has 13 amino acids. CDR3 sequence: CSVELGSSYEQYF. Written as DNA, the CDR3 is TGCAGCGTTGAATTGGGGTCCTCCTACGAGCAGTACTTC.

This clonotype showed up many times. CDR3 nucleotides: TGCGCCAGCAGCTTGCCTCCTAATGAAAAACTGTTTTTT. This encodes CASSLPPNEKLFF. V gene TRBV5-1 combines with J gene TRBJ1-4; D is ambiguous. With 1 base removed from V and 3 bases from J, the gap between germline ends came to 4 bases. The CDR3 has 13 residues. Germline V CDR1 and CDR2: SGHRS, YFSETQ.

Comment on this clonotype: A much larger clone is a single base away; this may be a read error. This sequence joins TRBV9 and TRBJ1-1; the D is unclear. CDR1 and CDR2 from the germline V gene are SGDLS and YYNGEE. The CDR3 totals 13 residues. CDR3 amino acids: CVSSLRTGTEAFF. The DNA of the CDR3 is TGTGTCAGCAGCCTACGTACGGGCACTGAAGCTTTCTTT. The entire variable domain, with the rest obtained from reference TRBV9 and TRBJ1-1, is as follows: DSGVTQTPKHLITATGQRVTLRCSPRSGDLSVYWYQQSLDQGLQFLIQYYNGEERAKGNILERFSAQQFPDLHSELNLSSLELGDSALYFCVSSLRTGTEAFFGQGTRLTVV.

This clonotype was counted many times. This chain joins TRBV11-2 and TRBJ1-1, with 9 positions matching TRBD1. V gave up 4 bases and J gave up 3 bases; unmatched junction bases: 6. The V gene's germline CDR1 is SGHAT and CDR2 FQNNGV. This CDR3 region has 15 residues. CDR3 amino acids: CASSYGTGRHTEAFF. Written as DNA, the CDR3 is TGTGCCAGCAGCTATGGGACAGGGAGGCACACTGAAGCTTTCTTT.

This sequence joins TRBV10-3 and TRBJ2-1; 11 positions agree with TRBD2. The CDR3 is made up of 15 amino acids. Germline CDR1 reads ENHRY; CDR2 reads SYGVKD. The J segment lost 5 bases and the V segment lost 6 bases, leaving 6 bases of the junction unmatched. The DNA of the CDR3 is TGTGCCATCAGCTCTATAGCGGGGGGGAACAATGAGCAGTTCTTC. Translating gives CAISSIAGGNNEQFF.

The chain couples TRBV7-2 to TRBJ1-1; D remains unclear. CDR1 and CDR2 from the germline V gene are SGHTA and FQGNSA. Trimming removed 6 bases from V and 5 bases from J, with 19 bases in between. The CDR3 length is 15 residues. Here the CDR3 reads CASSAGLGGSTEAFF. DNA for the CDR3: TGTGCCAGCAGTGCTGGACTGGGAGGGAGTACTGAAGCTTTCTTT.

This chain connects TRBV20-1 to TRBJ1-6; D remains ambiguous. The V gene's germline CDR1 is DFQATT and CDR2 SNEGSKA (reference sequence). Trimming shortened V by 1 base and J by 6 bases, and 10 bases separated the two germline ends. The CDR3 has 14 residues. The CDR3 sequence: CSARVYGPNSPLHF. CDR3 nucleotides: TGCAGTGCTAGAGTGTATGGACCTAATTCACCCCTCCACTTT.